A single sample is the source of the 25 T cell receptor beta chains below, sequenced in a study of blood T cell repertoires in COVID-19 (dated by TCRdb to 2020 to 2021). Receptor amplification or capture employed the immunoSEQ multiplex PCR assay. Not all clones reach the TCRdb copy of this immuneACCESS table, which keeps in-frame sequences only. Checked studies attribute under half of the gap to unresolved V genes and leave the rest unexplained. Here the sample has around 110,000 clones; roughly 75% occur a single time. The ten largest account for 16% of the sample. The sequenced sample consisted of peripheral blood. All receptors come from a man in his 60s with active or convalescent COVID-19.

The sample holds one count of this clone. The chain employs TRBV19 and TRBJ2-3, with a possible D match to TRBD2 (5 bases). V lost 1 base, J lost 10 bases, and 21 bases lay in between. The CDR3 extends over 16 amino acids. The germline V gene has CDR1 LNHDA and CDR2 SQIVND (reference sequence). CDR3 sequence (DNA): TGTGCCAGTAGTATAGCGCCCAGCGGAGGTTTTTTTGCGCAGTATTTT. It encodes CASSIAPSGGFFAQYF.

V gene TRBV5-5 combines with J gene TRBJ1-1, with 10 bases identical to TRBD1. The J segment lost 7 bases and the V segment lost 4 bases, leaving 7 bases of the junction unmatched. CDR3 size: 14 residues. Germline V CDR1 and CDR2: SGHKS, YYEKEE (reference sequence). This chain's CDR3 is CASSMDRGVGEAFF. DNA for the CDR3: TGTGCCAGCAGCATGGACAGGGGGGTTGGTGAAGCTTTCTTT.

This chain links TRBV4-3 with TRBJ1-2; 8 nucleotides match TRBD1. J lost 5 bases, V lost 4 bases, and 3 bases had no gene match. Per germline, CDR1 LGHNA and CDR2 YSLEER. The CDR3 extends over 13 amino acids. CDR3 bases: TGCGCCAGCAGCCGCGGACAGGGATATGGCTACACCTTC. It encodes CASSRGQGYGYTF.

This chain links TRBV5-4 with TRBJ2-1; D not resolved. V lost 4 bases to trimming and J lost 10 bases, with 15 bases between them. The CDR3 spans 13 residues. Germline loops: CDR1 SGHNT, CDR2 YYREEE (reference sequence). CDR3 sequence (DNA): TGTGCCAGCAGCCCCCGGGTGAAAACGGAGCAGTTCTTC. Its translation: CASSPRVKTEQFF.

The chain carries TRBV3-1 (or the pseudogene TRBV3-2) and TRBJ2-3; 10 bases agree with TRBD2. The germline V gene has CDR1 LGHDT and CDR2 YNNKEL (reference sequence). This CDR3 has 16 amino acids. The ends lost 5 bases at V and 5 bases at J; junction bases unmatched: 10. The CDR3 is CASSSQREGPGDTQYF. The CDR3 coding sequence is TGTGCCAGCAGCTCCCAGCGGGAGGGCCCGGGAGATACGCAGTATTTT.

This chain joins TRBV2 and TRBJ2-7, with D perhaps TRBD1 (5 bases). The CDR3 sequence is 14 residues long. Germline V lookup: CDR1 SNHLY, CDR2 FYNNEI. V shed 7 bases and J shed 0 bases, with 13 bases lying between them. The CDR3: CASTRQPSSYEQYF. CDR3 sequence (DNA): TGTGCCAGCACCAGACAGCCGAGCTCCTACGAGCAGTACTTC.

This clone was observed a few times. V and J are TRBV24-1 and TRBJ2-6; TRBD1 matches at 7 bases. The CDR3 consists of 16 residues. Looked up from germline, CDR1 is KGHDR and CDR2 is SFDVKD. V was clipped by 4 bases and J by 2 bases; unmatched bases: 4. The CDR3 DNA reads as TGTGCCACCAGTGAACCGACAGGGCCTGGGGCCAACGTCCTGACTTTC. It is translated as CATSEPTGPGANVLTF.

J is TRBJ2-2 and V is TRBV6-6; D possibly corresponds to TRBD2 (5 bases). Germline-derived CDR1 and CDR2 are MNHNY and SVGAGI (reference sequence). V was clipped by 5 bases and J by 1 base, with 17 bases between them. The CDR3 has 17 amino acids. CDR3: CASSPPPGEGNTGELFF. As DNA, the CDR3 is TGTGCCAGCAGTCCGCCCCCCGGAGAGGGGAACACCGGGGAGCTGTTTTTT.

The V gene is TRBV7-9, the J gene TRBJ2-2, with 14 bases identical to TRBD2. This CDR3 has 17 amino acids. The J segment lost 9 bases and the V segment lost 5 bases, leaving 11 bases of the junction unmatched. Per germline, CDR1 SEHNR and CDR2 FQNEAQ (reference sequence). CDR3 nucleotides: TGTGCCAGCAGCGCCCCCGGGACTAGCGGGAGCCCCCGGGAGCTGTTTTTT. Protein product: CASSAPGTSGSPRELFF.

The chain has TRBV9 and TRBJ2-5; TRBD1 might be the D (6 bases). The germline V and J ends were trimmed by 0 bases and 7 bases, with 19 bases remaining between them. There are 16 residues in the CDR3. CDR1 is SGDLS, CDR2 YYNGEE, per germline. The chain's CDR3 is CASSVDPHRAEGTQYF. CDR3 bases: TGTGCCAGCAGCGTAGATCCCCACAGGGCGGAAGGGACCCAGTACTTC.

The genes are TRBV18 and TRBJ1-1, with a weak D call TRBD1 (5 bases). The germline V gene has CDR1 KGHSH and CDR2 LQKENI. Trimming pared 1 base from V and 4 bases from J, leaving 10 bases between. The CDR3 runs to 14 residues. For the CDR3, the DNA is TGTGCCAGCTCACCACAGCCGGGGGGCACTGAAGCTTTCTTT. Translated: CASSPQPGGTEAFF.

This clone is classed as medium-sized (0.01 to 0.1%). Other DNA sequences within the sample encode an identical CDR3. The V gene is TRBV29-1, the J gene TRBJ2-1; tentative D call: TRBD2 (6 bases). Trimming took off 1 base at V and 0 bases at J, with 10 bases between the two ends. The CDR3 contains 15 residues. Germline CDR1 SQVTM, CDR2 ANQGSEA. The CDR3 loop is CSVEVWDSSYNEQFF. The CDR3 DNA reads TGCAGCGTTGAAGTTTGGGACTCCTCCTACAATGAGCAGTTCTTC.

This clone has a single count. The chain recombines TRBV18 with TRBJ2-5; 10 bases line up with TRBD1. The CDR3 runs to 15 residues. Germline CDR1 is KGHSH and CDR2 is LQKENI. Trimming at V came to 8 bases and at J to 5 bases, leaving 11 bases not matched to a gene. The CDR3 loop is CASHRDRGSSETQYF. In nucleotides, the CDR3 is TGTGCCAGCCATCGGGACAGGGGCTCATCGGAGACCCAGTACTTC.

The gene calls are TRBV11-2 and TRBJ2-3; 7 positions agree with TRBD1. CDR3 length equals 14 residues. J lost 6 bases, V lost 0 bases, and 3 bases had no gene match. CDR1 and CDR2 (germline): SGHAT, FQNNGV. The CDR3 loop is CASSLDHRGDTQYF. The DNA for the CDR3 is TGTGCCAGCAGCTTAGATCACAGGGGCGATACGCAGTATTTT.

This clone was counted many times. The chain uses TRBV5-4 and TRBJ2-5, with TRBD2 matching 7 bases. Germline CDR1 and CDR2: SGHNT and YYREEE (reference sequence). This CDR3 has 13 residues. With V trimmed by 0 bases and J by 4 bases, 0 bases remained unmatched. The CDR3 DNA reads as TGTGCCAGCAGCTTGGGGGGGGGAGAGACCCAGTACTTC. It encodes CASSLGGGETQYF.

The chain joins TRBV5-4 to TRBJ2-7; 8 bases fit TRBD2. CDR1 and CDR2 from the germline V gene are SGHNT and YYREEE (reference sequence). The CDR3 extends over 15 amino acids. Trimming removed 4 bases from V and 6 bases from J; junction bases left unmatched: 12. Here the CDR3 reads CASSRVGGRKGEQYF. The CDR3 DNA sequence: TGTGCCAGCAGCCGCGTTGGCGGGAGGAAAGGCGAGCAGTACTTC. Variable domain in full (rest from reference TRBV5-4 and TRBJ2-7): ETGVTQSPTHLIKTRGQQVTLRCSSQSGHNTVSWYQQALGQGPQFIFQYYREEENGRGNFPPRFSGLQFPNYSSELNVNALELDDSALYLCASSRVGGRKGEQYFGPGTRLTVT.

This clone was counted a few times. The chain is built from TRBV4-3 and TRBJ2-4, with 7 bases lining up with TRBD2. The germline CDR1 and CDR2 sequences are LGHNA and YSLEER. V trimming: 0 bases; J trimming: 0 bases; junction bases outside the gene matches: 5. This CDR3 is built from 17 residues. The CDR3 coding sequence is TGCGCCAGCAGCCAAGATAGCGGGTCGGGAGCCAAAAACATTCAGTACTTC. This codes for CASSQDSGSGAKNIQYF.

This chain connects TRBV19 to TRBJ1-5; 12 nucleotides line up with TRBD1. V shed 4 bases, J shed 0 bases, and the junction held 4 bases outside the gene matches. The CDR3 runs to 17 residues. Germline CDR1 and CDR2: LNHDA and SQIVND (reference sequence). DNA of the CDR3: TGTGCCAGTAGTAGGGGGACAGGGGGCTATAGCAATCAGCCCCAGCATTTT. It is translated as CASSRGTGGYSNQPQHF.

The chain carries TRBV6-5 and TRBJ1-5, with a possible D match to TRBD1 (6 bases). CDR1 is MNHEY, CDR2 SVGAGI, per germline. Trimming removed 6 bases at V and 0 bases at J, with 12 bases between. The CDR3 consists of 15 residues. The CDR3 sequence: CASSSSGVSNQPQHF. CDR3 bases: TGTGCCAGCAGCAGCTCAGGGGTTAGCAATCAGCCCCAGCATTTT.

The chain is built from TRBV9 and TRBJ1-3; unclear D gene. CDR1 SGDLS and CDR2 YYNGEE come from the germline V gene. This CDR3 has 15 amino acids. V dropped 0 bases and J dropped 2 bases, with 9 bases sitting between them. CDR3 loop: CASSVEQSPGNTIYF. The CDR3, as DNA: TGTGCCAGCAGCGTAGAACAGAGCCCTGGAAACACCATATATTTT.

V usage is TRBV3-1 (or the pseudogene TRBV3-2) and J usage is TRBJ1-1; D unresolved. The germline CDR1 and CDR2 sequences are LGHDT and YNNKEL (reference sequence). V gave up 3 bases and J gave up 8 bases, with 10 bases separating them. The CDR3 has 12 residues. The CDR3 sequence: CASSHSILEAFF. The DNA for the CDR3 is TGTGCCAGCAGCCACTCTATATTAGAAGCTTTCTTT.

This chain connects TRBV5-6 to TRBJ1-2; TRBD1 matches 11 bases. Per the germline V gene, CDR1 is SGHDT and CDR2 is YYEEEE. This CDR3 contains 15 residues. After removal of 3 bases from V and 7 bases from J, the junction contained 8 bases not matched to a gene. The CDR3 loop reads CASSSGTGGRGGYTF. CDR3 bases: TGTGCCAGCAGCTCCGGGACAGGGGGAAGAGGTGGCTACACCTTC. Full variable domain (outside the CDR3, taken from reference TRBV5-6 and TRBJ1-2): DAGVTQSPTHLIKTRGQQVTLRCSPKSGHDTVSWYQQALGQGPQFIFQYYEEEERQRGNFPDRFSGHQFPNYSSELNVNALLLGDSALYLCASSSGTGGRGGYTFGSGTRLTVV.

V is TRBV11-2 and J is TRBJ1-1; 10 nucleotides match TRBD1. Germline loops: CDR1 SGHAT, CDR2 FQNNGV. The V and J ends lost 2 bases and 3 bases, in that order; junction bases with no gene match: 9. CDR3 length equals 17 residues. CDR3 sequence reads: CASSLNTGQGGDTEAFF. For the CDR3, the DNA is TGTGCCAGCAGCTTAAACACCGGACAGGGGGGAGACACTGAAGCTTTCTTT.

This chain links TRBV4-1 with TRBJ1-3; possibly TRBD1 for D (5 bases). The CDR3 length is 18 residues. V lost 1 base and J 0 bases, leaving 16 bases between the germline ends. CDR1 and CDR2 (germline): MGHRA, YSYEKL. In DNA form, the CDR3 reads TGCGCCAGCAGCCAAGCTCCAGGGAACCTTTACTCTGGAAACACCATATATTTT. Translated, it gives CASSQAPGNLYSGNTIYF.

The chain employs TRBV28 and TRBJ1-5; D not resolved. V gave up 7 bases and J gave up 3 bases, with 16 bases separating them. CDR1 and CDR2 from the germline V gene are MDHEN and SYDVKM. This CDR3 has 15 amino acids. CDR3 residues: CASTTEAGYNQPQHF. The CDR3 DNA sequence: TGTGCCAGCACCACGGAGGCAGGTTACAATCAGCCCCAGCATTTT.